Sequencing of this T cell receptor beta chain was carried out in a study of T cell repertoires in cytomegalovirus infection. Study-wide background: In the study, CMV epitopes included recently identified HLA-C-restricted and well-studied HLA-B-restricted ones. Public TCR beta signatures provided an indication of both CMV infection and a matching HLA type. Broader study findings: Totalled public TCR beta family frequency picked out people who carried CMV plus the relevant HLA.

TCRdb re-analysed the reads in MiXCR, keeping a single row per CDR3 protein. This sample has some 800,000 distinct CDR3 sequences, with 29% found just once. V lost 2 bases and J lost 9, with 15 bases in between. The CDR3 is 14 amino acids. Germline CDR1 and CDR2: SGDLS and YYNGEE. With regard to this clonotype: Its antigen is not identified.

V and J are TRBV9 and TRBJ2-4; D unclear. The TCR comes from a human donor in good health (CMV status not recorded). Some clones in this sample may be carry-over from other donors' samples. The sample here was cultured CD8+ T cells from PBMCs, taken from culture after CMV antigen stimulation. CDR3 in amino acids: CASSVYQKDGIQYF. CDR3 in DNA: TGTGCCAGCAGCGTTTACCAGAAAGACGGCATTCAGTACTTC.